The 26 T cell receptor beta chains in this list originate from one sample, sequenced in a study of T-cell reconstitution after alpha-beta-depleted transplantation in children. Unique molecular identifiers were incorporated during preparation of the TCRbeta library. TCRdb ran MiXCR on the PCR reads and lists one entry per CDR3 protein. This repertoire shows 780,000 or so distinct CDR3 sequences, about 16% found once; its top ten account for just under 5%. Sequencing used PBMCs, mostly from graft donor cells, obtained 360 days after TCRalphabeta/CD19-depleted stem cell transplant. These TCRs come from a male patient aged 10-17 years who had a stem cell transplant for acute lymphoblastic leukemia, so the T cells may come from the graft donor.

This clonotype was seen ten or more times. The V call is TRBV20-1, the J call TRBJ2-7; weak D call: TRBD2 (5 bases). CDR1 and CDR2 (germline): DFQATT, SNEGSKA (reference sequence). This CDR3 has 15 residues. Between the trimmed V and J ends, which lost 1 base and 2 bases, there was a span of 15 bases. The CDR3 nucleotides read TGCAGTGCTAGAGCAAGCTTAGCGTGGCCCTACGAGCAGTACTTC. Translation gives CSARASLAWPYEQYF.

In this sample, this clonotype turned up a few times. V is TRBV7-3 and J is TRBJ2-1; D perhaps matches TRBD2 (5 bases). There are 13 residues in the CDR3. Trimming stripped 1 base from V and 10 bases from J, with 11 bases between. CDR1 is SGHTA, CDR2 FQGTGA, per germline. CDR3 coding DNA: TGTGCCAGCAGCTTAATGCTCGAGGGCGAGCAGTTCTTC. Encoded protein: CASSLMLEGEQFF.

Only a few counts were recorded for this clonotype. The rearrangement joins TRBV3-1 to TRBJ2-7, with D uncertain. This CDR3 is 16 amino acids long. V was pared by 2 bases and J by 1 base, with 15 bases between. Germline-derived CDR1 and CDR2 are LGHDT and YNNKEL (reference sequence). The CDR3 reads CASSQQSWYGSYEQYF. As DNA, the CDR3 is TGTGCCAGCAGCCAACAATCATGGTACGGTTCCTACGAGCAGTACTTC.

This chain's CDR3 is CASKGLADNTGELFF. The CDR3 nucleotides are TGCGCCAGCAAGGGCCTAGCGGATAACACCGGGGAGCTGTTTTTT. This chain connects TRBV5-1 to TRBJ2-2, with TRBD2 matching 7 bases. Trimming at V came to 6 bases and at J to 2 bases, leaving 7 bases not matched to a gene. CDR1 is SGHRS, CDR2 YFSETQ, per germline. CDR3 length equals 15 residues.

This clonotype was detected only a few times. The rearrangement links TRBV29-1 to TRBJ2-7; TRBD2 matches at 7 bases. The CDR3 is made up of 15 amino acids. After removal of 0 bases from V and 2 bases from J, the junction contained 7 bases not matched to a gene. The germline CDR1 and CDR2 sequences are SQVTM and ANQGSEA. CDR3 DNA: TGCAGCGTTGAAGACGCTAGCGGATCTCCCTACGAGCAGTACTTC. Translation: CSVEDASGSPYEQYF.

The genes are TRBV7-6 and TRBJ2-3; a possible D gene is TRBD2 (5 bases). Germline V gene sequence: CDR1 SGHVS, CDR2 FNYEAQ. Trimming took off 5 bases at V and 6 bases at J, with 9 bases between the two ends. The CDR3 loop spans 12 amino acids. As DNA, the CDR3 is TGTGCCAGCAGCGCCATAGCGGATACGCAGTATTTT. Amino acids: CASSAIADTQYF.

The V and J genes are TRBV20-1 and TRBJ1-1; maybe TRBD1 (5 bases). Trimming stripped 5 bases from V and 4 bases from J, with 17 bases between. The CDR3 length is 14 residues. CDR1 is DFQATT, CDR2 SNEGSKA, per germline (reference sequence). CDR3 sequence (DNA): TGCAGTGCTGGGGACCCCGGGGTGGGCACTGAAGCTTTCTTT. The encoded protein is CSAGDPGVGTEAFF.

This clonotype has more than one count but fewer than ten. J is TRBJ2-1 and V is TRBV14; D gene ambiguous. CDR3 length: 13 residues. CDR1 is SGHDN and CDR2 is FVKESK in the germline V gene. Trimming removed 4 bases from V and 10 bases from J, with 14 bases in between. The CDR3 nucleotides read TGTGCCAGCAGCCCCGAGCTCACATACGAGCAGTTCTTC. This translates into CASSPELTYEQFF.

The chain recombines TRBV5-1 with TRBJ1-2; D unclear. CDR3 length: 15 amino acids. Trimming took 1 base from V and 2 from J, leaving 12 bases between them. The germline V gene encodes CDR1 SGHRS and CDR2 YFSETQ. The CDR3 sequence is CASSLWLGGNYGYTF. For the CDR3, the DNA is TGCGCCAGCAGCTTGTGGTTGGGAGGGAACTATGGCTACACCTTC.

The chain couples TRBV5-1 to TRBJ1-4; TRBD1 matches 7 bases. The J segment lost 8 bases and the V segment lost 0 bases, leaving 4 bases of the junction unmatched. This CDR3 has 14 amino acids. Germline CDR1 reads SGHRS; CDR2 reads YFSETQ. The CDR3 coding sequence is TGCGCCAGCAGCTTGGGCGGGACAGCCGAAAAACTGTTTTTT. The encoded protein is CASSLGGTAEKLFF.

V is TRBV7-2 and J is TRBJ1-3, with a weak D call TRBD1 (6 bases). The germline CDR1 and CDR2 sequences are SGHTA and FQGNSA. V lost 1 base and J 0 bases, leaving 10 bases between the germline ends. The CDR3 runs 16 residues. The CDR3: CASSLVGAPSGNTIYF. Here the CDR3 DNA reads TGTGCCAGCAGCTTAGTGGGGGCACCCTCTGGAAACACCATATATTTT.

The chain employs TRBV29-1 and TRBJ2-1, with D tentatively TRBD1 (6 bases). CDR1 and CDR2 (germline): SQVTM, ANQGSEA. V lost 6 bases and J lost 13, with 13 bases in between. CDR3 size: 10 residues. The CDR3 spells CSVNRAIQFF. The CDR3 nucleotides are TGCAGCGTGAACAGGGCGATCCAGTTCTTC.

This clonotype was recorded a few times. The chain uses TRBV29-1 and TRBJ2-7; 7 bases are a match to TRBD1. With 6 bases clipped from V and 0 bases from J, the junction kept 2 bases outside the gene matches. The CDR3 is 12 residues long. Germline V CDR1 and CDR2: SQVTM, ANQGSEA. CDR3 DNA: TGCAGCGTAGGACAGGACTCCTACGAGCAGTACTTC. Protein: CSVGQDSYEQYF.

This clonotype came up a few times. The genes are TRBV20-1 and TRBJ2-1; D is uncertain. The germline V gene encodes CDR1 DFQATT and CDR2 SNEGSKA (reference sequence). V shed 3 bases and J shed 5 bases, with 11 bases lying between them. This CDR3 has 13 residues. The CDR3, as DNA: TGCAGTGCTAGTGTCGGGTTTCACAATGAGCAGTTCTTC. It encodes CSASVGFHNEQFF.

This clonotype was detected a few times. The rearrangement joins TRBV5-1 to TRBJ2-7, with D unresolved. Trimming took 7 bases from V and 3 from J, leaving 17 bases between them. Germline CDR1 and CDR2: SGHRS and YFSETQ. The length of the CDR3 is 14 residues. In nucleotides, the CDR3 is TGCGCCAGCGGAGAAACTTTGTGGGGCTACGAGCAGTACTTC. Encoded protein: CASGETLWGYEQYF.

This clonotype was seen repeatedly, ten times or more. The V call is TRBV18, the J call TRBJ2-3; unclear D gene. This CDR3 is 12 amino acids long. V gave up 0 bases and J gave up 6 bases, with 4 bases separating them. From germline, CDR1 is KGHSH and CDR2 LQKENI. CDR3 nucleotides: TGTGCCAGCTCACCACCTGTCGATACGCAGTATTTT. It translates to CASSPPVDTQYF.

The chain is built from TRBV2 and TRBJ2-3; D remains ambiguous. The V end lost 6 bases, the J end lost 5 bases, and 6 bases lay between the germline ends. Germline CDR1 SNHLY, CDR2 FYNNEI. The CDR3 is 11 residues long. The CDR3 sequence is CASRYRDTQYF. CDR3 DNA: TGTGCCAGCAGATACCGAGATACGCAGTATTTT.

This clonotype was counted only a few times. The CDR3 sequence: CASSQVVAGIGELFF. CDR3 DNA: TGCGCCAGCAGCCAAGTTGTCGCAGGGATCGGGGAGCTGTTTTTT. The chain combines TRBV4-1 with TRBJ2-2; possible D gene TRBD1, 5 bases. V lost 1 base to trimming and J lost 7 bases, with 13 bases between them. The germline CDR1 and CDR2 sequences are MGHRA and YSYEKL. The CDR3 runs to 15 residues.

This clonotype was seen ten or more times. This chain joins TRBV7-2 and TRBJ2-2; D is ambiguous. The CDR3 contains 15 residues. Germline-derived CDR1 and CDR2 are SGHTA and FQGNSA. The V end was cut by 1 base, the J end by 1 base, with 7 bases between. CDR3 sequence: CASSLVIWNTGELFF. CDR3 DNA: TGTGCCAGCAGCTTAGTGATTTGGAACACCGGGGAGCTGTTTTTT.

This clonotype was detected only a few times. This chain connects TRBV10-3 to TRBJ1-5; TRBD1 matches 9 bases. After removal of 4 bases from V and 4 bases from J, the junction contained 5 bases not matched to a gene. The V gene's germline CDR1 is ENHRY and CDR2 SYGVKD. CDR3 length: 15 amino acids. The CDR3 DNA sequence: TGTGCCATCAGTGCCGGGACAGGGCAGAATCAGCCCCAGCATTTT. Amino acids: CAISAGTGQNQPQHF.

The V gene is TRBV20-1, the J gene TRBJ2-7; 9 bases line up with TRBD1. Trimming took 0 bases from V and 1 from J; bases not matched to a gene: 1. Germline CDR1 is DFQATT and CDR2 is SNEGSKA (reference sequence). This CDR3 is built from 14 residues. The CDR3 region has the DNA TGCAGTGCTAGAGATGGGACAGGGTCCTACGAGCAGTACTTC. Translation: CSARDGTGSYEQYF.

In this sample, this clonotype turned up a few times. V is TRBV2 and J is TRBJ2-7; a weak D match, TRBD2 (5 bases). The V gene's germline CDR1 is SNHLY and CDR2 FYNNEI. The CDR3 has 14 residues. Trimming pared 8 bases from V and 1 base from J, leaving 15 bases between. CDR3 sequence (DNA): TGTGCCAGCCTGGACTTCCTGGCGTCCTACGAGCAGTACTTC. It yields the protein CASLDFLASYEQYF.

This clonotype was counted only a few times. The V and J genes are TRBV3-1 and TRBJ2-7; D unclear. Germline V gene data show CDR1 as LGHDT and CDR2 as YNNKEL (reference sequence). V was pared by 0 bases and J by 0 bases, with 9 bases between. The CDR3 is 15 residues long. The CDR3 spells CASSQDMGYSYEQYF. CDR3 coding DNA: TGTGCCAGCAGCCAAGATATGGGGTACTCCTACGAGCAGTACTTC.

The rearrangement uses TRBV5-6 and TRBJ2-7, with 10 bases matching TRBD2. The CDR3 has 16 residues. V shed 4 bases, J shed 6 bases, and the junction held 13 bases outside the gene matches. The V gene's germline CDR1 is SGHDT and CDR2 YYEEEE. The CDR3 loop is CASSGGLAGEFGEQYF. CDR3 nucleotides: TGTGCCAGCAGCGGGGGGCTAGCGGGAGAGTTTGGCGAGCAGTACTTC.

The CDR3 here is CASSLDRFGELFF. As DNA, the CDR3 is TGCGCCAGCAGCTTGGACCGGTTCGGGGAGCTGTTTTTT. This chain joins TRBV5-1 and TRBJ2-2, with unresolved D. Trimming took 0 bases from V and 7 from J, leaving 7 bases between them. Per the germline V gene, CDR1 is SGHRS and CDR2 is YFSETQ. This CDR3 spans 13 amino acids.

This clonotype was detected a few times. J is TRBJ1-1 and V is TRBV2; D ambiguous. CDR3 length: 15 residues. Germline V gene data show CDR1 as SNHLY and CDR2 as FYNNEI. The V end was cut by 8 bases, the J end by 5 bases, with 21 bases between. CDR3 DNA: TGTGCCAGCTCCGTGCGCCCCAACTGGTGGACTGAAGCTTTCTTT. Amino acid sequence: CASSVRPNWWTEAFF.